Listed below are T cell receptor beta chains from one sample, sequenced in a study of T-cell reconstitution after alpha-beta-depleted transplantation in children. One entry per CDR3 protein results from TCRdb running MiXCR on the PCR reads. The sample carries approximately 800,000 distinct CDR3 sequences, roughly 16% recorded once. The sequencing used PBMCs, mostly from graft donor cells, collected 360 days after TCRalphabeta/CD19-depleted stem cell transplant. These receptors originate from a male patient younger than 18 who had a stem cell transplant for acute lymphoblastic leukemia, so the T cells may come from the graft donor. Both conserved end residues are part of each CDR3. Fields, in order: clone size, V gene, J gene, D gene, CDR3 DNA, CDR3 protein. The D gene is left open where the match is weak. Clone size appears in some rows only: once, few, many, or a class for an expanded clone.

>few|TRBV2|TRBJ2-6|.
TGTGCCAGCACCGAGAAATGGGTGTCCTCTGGGGCCAACGTCCTGACTTTC
CASTEKWVSSGANVLTF
>.|TRBV5-1|TRBJ2-3|.
TGCGCCAGCAGCTTGCCGGGACAAGGGCTCCATACGCAGTATTTT
CASSLPGQGLHTQYF
>.|TRBV4-2|TRBJ2-7|TRBD2
TGTGCCAGCAGCCCGGGAGCGGGAAGTAACTACGAGCAGTACTTC
CASSPGAGSNYEQYF
>.|TRBV3-1|TRBJ1-5|.
TGTGCCAGCAGCCAAGAATACAGGGTGGGACATCCGCCCCAGCATTTT
CASSQEYRVGHPPQHF
>few|TRBV20-1|TRBJ2-1|TRBD2
TGCAGTGCTAGAGATCCGGGACTAGCGGACCTCAATGAGCAGTTCTTC
CSARDPGLADLNEQFF
>many|TRBV15|TRBJ1-1|.
TGTGCCACCAGCAGGGGTGGGGTCATGAACACTGAAGCTTTCTTT
CATSRGGVMNTEAFF
>.|TRBV5-1|TRBJ1-2|TRBD1
TGCGCCAGCAGCTTCCGGGACAGTACATTCAGTGTCTATGGCTACACCTTC
CASSFRDSTFSVYGYTF
>.|TRBV10-1|TRBJ2-3|.
TGCGCCAGCAGCCGGACAGACGCTAGCACAGATACGCAGTATTTT
CASSRTDASTDTQYF
>.|TRBV5-5|TRBJ2-6|.
TGTGCCAGCAGAACCTCTGGGGCCAACGTCCTGACTTTC
CASRTSGANVLTF
>few|TRBV12-2|TRBJ2-7|.
TGTGCAAGTCGCCTCCGCGCGGGACTAGCGGGGCCCTCCTACGAGCAGTACTTC
CASRLRAGLAGPSYEQYF
>.|TRBV12-3/TRBV12-4|TRBJ2-4|TRBD2
TGTGCCAGCAGTCGACTAGCGGGAGCCAAAAACATTCAGTACTTC
CASSRLAGAKNIQYF